This T cell receptor (beta chain) was observed in a study of CD8 T cells in Susac syndrome. After extraction with the RNeasy kit, roughly 0.5 to 1 ug of the RNA was reverse transcribed using random hexamers. Amplification of the TCR beta CDR3 was carried out by immunoSEQ multiplex PCR, which spanned a total of 54 Vbeta and 13 Jbeta segments. TCRdb analysed the immunoSEQ multiplex PCR reads with MiXCR anew, one entry per CDR3 protein. The sample shows 150,000 to 190,000 distinct CDR3 sequences, around 95% of them seen only once. Trimming stripped 5 bases from V and 0 bases from J, with 13 bases between. The length of the CDR3 is 14 residues. Per germline, CDR1 SQVTM and CDR2 ANQGSEA.

V and J are TRBV29-1 and TRBJ1-2, with D possibly TRBD1 on 6 matching bases. This TCR derives from a human donor with Susac syndrome. Sequenced material: CD4+ T cells from PBMCs. Here the CDR3 reads CSVKQGPANYGYTF. CDR3 nucleotides: TGCAGCGTTAAACAGGGACCAGCTAACTATGGCTACACCTTC.